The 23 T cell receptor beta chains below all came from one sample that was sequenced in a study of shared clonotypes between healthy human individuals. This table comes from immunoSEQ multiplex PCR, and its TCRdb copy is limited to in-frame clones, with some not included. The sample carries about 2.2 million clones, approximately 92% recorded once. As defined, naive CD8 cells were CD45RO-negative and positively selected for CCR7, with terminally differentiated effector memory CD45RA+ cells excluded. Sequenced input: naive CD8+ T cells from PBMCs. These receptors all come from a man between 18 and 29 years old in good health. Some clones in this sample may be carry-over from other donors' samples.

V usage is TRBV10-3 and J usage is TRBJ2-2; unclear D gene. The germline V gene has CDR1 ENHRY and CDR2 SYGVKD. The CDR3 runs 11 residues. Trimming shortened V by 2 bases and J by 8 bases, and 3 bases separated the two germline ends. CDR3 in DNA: TGTGCCATCAGTGAGCCTGGGGAGCTGTTTTTT. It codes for CAISEPGELFF.

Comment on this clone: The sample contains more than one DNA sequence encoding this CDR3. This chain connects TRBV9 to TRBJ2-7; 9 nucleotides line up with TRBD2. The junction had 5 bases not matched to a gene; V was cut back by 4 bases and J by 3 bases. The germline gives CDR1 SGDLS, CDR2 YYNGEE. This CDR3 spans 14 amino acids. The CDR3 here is CASSPSGTSYEQYF. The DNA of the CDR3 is TGTGCCAGCAGCCCTAGCGGGACTAGCTACGAGCAGTACTTC.

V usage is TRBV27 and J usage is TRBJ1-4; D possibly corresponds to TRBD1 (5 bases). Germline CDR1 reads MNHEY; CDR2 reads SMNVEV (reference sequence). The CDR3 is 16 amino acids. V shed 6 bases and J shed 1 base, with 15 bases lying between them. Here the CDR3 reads CASRTDSSLTNEKLFF. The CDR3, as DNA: TGTGCCAGCAGGACAGATTCCTCCTTAACTAATGAAAAACTGTTTTTT.

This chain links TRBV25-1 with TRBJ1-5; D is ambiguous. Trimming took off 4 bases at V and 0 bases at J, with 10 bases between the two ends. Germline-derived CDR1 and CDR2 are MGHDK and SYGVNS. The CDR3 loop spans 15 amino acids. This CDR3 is CASSGAGHSNQPQHF. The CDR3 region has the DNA TGTGCCAGCAGTGGGGCCGGGCATAGCAATCAGCCCCAGCATTTT.

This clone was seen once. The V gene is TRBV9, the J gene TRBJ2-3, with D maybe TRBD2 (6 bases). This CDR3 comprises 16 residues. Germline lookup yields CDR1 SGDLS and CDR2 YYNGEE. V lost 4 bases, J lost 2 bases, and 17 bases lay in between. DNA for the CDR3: TGTGCCAGCAGCCCACGAGCTAGCGAGTTCACAGATACGCAGTATTTT. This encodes CASSPRASEFTDTQYF.

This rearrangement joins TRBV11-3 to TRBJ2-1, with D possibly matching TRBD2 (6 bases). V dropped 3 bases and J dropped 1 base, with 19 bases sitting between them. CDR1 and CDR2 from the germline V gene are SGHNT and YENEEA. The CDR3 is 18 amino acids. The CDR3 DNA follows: TGTGCCAGCAGCTTCTACCCCTGGCGGGAAGGTTCCTACAATGAGCAGTTCTTC. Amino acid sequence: CASSFYPWREGSYNEQFF.

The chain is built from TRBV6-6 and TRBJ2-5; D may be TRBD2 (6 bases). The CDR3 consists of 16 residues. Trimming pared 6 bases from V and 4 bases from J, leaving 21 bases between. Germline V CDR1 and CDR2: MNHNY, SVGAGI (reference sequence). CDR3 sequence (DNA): TGTGCCAGCAGCCCCACCACCGGCGGAGGGAGAGAGACCCAGTACTTC. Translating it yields CASSPTTGGGRETQYF.

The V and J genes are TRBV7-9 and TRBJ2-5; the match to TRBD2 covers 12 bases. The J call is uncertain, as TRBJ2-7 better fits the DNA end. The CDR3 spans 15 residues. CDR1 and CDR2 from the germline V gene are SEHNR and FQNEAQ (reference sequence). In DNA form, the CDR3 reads TGTGCCAGCAGCTTCCCACTAGCGGGAGGCTACGAGCAGTACTTC. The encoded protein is CASSFPLAGGYEQYF.

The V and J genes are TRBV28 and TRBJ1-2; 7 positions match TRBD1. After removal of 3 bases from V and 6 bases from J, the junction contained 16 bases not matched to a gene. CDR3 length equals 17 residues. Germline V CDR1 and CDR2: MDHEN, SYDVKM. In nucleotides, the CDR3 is TGTGCCAGCAGTTTCCCACGGACAGGTACTGGGGCGAATGGCTACACCTTC. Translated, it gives CASSFPRTGTGANGYTF.

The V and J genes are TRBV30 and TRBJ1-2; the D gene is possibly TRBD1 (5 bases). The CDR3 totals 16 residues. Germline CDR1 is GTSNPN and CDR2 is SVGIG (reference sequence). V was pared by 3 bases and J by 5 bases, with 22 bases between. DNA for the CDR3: TGTGCCTGGAGCTCCCCCGGGACGGTTGTGTGGTATGGCTACACCTTC. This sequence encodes CAWSSPGTVVWYGYTF.

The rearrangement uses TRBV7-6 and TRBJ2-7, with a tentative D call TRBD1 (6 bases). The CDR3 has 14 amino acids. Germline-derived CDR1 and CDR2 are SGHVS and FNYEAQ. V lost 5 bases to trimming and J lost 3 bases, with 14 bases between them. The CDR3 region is CASSPADRLYEQYF. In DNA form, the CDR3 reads TGTGCCAGCAGCCCAGCGGACAGACTCTACGAGCAGTACTTC.

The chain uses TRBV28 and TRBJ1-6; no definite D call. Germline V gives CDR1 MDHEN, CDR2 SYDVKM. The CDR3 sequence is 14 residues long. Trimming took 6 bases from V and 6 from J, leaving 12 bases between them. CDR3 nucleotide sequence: TGTGCCAGCAGCACGATCAACCTTAATTCACCCCTCCACTTT. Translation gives CASSTINLNSPLHF.

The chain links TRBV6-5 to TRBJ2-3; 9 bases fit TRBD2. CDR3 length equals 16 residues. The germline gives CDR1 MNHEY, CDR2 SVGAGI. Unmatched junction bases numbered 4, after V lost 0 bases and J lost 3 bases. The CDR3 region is CASSYSAGGVTDTQYF. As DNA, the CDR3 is TGTGCCAGCAGTTACTCGGCGGGAGGGGTGACAGATACGCAGTATTTT.

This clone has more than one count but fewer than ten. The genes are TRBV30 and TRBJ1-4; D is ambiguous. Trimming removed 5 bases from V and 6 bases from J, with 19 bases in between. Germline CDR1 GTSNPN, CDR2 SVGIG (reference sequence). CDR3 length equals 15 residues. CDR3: CAWGGLTAPDEKLFF. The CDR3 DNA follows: TGTGCCTGGGGCGGCTTGACTGCTCCGGATGAAAAACTGTTTTTT.

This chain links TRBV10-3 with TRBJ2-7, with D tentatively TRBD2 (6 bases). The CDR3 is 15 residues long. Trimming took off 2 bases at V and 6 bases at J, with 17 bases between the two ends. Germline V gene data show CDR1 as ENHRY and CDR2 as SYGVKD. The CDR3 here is CAISEGKRERGEQYF. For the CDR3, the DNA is TGTGCCATCAGTGAGGGGAAACGGGAGAGGGGCGAGCAGTACTTC.

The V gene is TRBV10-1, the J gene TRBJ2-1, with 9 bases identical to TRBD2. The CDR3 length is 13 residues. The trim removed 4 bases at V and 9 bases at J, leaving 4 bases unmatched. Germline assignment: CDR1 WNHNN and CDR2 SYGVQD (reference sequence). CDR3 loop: CASSASGTGEQFF. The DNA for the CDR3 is TGCGCCAGCAGTGCTAGCGGGACGGGTGAGCAGTTCTTC.

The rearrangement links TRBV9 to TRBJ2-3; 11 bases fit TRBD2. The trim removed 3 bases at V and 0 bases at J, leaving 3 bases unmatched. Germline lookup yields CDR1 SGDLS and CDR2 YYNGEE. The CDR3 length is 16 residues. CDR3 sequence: CASSGLAGGSTDTQYF. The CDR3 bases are TGTGCCAGCAGCGGGTTAGCGGGAGGGAGCACAGATACGCAGTATTTT.

CDR3 DNA sequence: TGTGCCAGCAGTTTCCAGGGAGGGGAGCTGTTTTTT. It translates to CASSFQGGELFF. V and J are TRBV27 and TRBJ2-2; perhaps TRBD1 as D (5 bases). With 3 bases removed from V and 8 bases from J, the gap between germline ends came to 7 bases. The CDR3 consists of 12 residues. CDR1 MNHEY and CDR2 SMNVEV come from the germline V gene (reference sequence).

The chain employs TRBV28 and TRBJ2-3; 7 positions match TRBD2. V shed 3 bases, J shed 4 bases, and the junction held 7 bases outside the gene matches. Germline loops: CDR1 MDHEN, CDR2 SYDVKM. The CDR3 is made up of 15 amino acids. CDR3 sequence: CASSLGGGFADTQYF. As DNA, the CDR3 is TGTGCCAGCAGTTTGGGGGGAGGGTTTGCAGATACGCAGTATTTT.

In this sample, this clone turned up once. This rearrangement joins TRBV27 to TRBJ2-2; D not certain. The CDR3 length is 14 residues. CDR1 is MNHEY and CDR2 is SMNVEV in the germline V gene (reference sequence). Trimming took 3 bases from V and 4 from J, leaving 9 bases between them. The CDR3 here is CASSLLQFTGELFF. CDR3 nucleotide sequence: TGTGCCAGCAGTTTGTTACAATTCACCGGGGAGCTGTTTTTT.

The CDR3 DNA sequence: TGCAGCGGGGTGGTGGCGGGAGTCGGCAATGAGCAGTTCTTC. Its translation is CSGVVAGVGNEQFF. The rearrangement links TRBV29-1 to TRBJ2-1, with 7 bases identical to TRBD2. CDR1 SQVTM and CDR2 ANQGSEA come from the germline V gene. V trimming: 7 bases; J trimming: 6 bases; junction bases outside the gene matches: 12. CDR3 length: 14 residues.

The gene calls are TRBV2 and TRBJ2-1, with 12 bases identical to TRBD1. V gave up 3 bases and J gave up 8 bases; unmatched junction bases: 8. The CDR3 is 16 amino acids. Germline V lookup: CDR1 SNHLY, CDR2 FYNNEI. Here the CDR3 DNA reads TGTGCCAGCAGTGAGTGGGACAGGGGGCAGTTTGATGAGCAGTTCTTC. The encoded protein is CASSEWDRGQFDEQFF.

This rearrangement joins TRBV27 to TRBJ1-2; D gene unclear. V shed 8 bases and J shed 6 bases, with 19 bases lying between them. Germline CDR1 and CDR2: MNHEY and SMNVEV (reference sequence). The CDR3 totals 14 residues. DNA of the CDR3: TGTGCCAGCCGGTCTAATAGTAGAGCCCATGGCTACACCTTC. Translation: CASRSNSRAHGYTF.